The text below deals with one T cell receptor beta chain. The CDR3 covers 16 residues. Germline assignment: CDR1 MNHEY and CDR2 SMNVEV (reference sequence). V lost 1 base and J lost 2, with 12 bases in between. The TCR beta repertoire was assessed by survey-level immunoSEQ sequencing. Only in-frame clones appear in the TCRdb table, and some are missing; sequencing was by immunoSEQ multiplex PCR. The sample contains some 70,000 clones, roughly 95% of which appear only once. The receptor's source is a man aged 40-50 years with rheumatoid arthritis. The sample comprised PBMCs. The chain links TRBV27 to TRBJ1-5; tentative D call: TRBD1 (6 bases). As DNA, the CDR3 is TGTGCCAGCAGTTTATACAGGGCCGGACGCAATCAGCCCCAGCATTTT. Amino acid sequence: CASSLYRAGRNQPQHF.